The 32 T cell receptor beta chains given below trace back to one sample, sequenced in a study of shared clonotypes between healthy human individuals. TCRdb's copy holds only in-frame clones and misses some; the assay was immunoSEQ multiplex PCR. The data show roughly 2 million clones, with around 95% seen just once and roughly 0.13% held by the top ten. The sample consisted of naive CD4+ T cells sorted from blood. The subset was: CD45RA+ positively selected. These receptor sequences come from a man aged 18 to 29 in good health.

This chain joins TRBV30 and TRBJ2-3; the D is unclear. CDR1 is GTSNPN and CDR2 is SVGIG in the germline V gene (reference sequence). The CDR3 runs 15 residues. V lost 0 bases and J 4 bases, leaving 14 bases between the germline ends. This CDR3 reads CAWSVRRSLADTQYF. For the CDR3, the DNA is TGTGCCTGGAGTGTACGACGCAGCTTGGCAGATACGCAGTATTTT.

In regard to this clone: Other DNA sequences in the sample encode the same CDR3. V is TRBV9 and J is TRBJ2-5; D remains ambiguous. The V end was cut by 0 bases, the J end by 2 bases, with 8 bases between. Looked up from germline, CDR1 is SGDLS and CDR2 is YYNGEE. This CDR3 contains 14 residues. The CDR3 nucleotides read TGTGCCAGCAGCGTAGGAGGATTTCAAGAGACCCAGTACTTC. Residues: CASSVGGFQETQYF. Complete variable domain (other parts from reference TRBV9 and TRBJ2-5): DSGVTQTPKHLITATGQRVTLRCSPRSGDLSVYWYQQSLDQGLQFLIQYYNGEERAKGNILERFSAQQFPDLHSELNLSSLELGDSALYFCASSVGGFQETQYFGPGTRLLVL.

CDR3 in DNA: TGTGCCAGCAGCTACGACGGGAGAAGAACTAACGAGCAGTACTTC. Its translation is CASSYDGRRTNEQYF. The chain uses TRBV7-2 and TRBJ2-7; maybe TRBD2 (6 bases). Per germline, CDR1 SGHTA and CDR2 FQGNSA. The V end lost 4 bases, the J end lost 5 bases, and 18 bases lay between the germline ends. The CDR3 has 15 residues.

The rearrangement links TRBV18 to TRBJ1-6; a possible D gene is TRBD1 (5 bases). V was shortened by 3 bases and J by 5 bases, with 17 bases between the two germline ends. The CDR3 contains 17 residues. The germline CDR1 and CDR2 sequences are KGHSH and LQKENI. The DNA of the CDR3 is TGTGCCAGCTCACCGACTCAACAGGTGGGCGATAATTCACCCCTCCACTTT. It is translated as CASSPTQQVGDNSPLHF.

Comment on this clone: This sample also contains other DNA sequences that code for the same CDR3. This rearrangement joins TRBV18 to TRBJ1-1; perhaps TRBD1 as D (6 bases). Trimming took 3 bases from V and 1 from J, leaving 9 bases between them. CDR1 is KGHSH and CDR2 is LQKENI in the germline V gene. The CDR3 contains 14 residues. DNA for the CDR3: TGTGCCAGCTCACCTGGACAGCCGAACACTGAAGCTTTCTTT. This sequence encodes CASSPGQPNTEAFF.

This chain connects TRBV10-3 to TRBJ1-6; the D gene is possibly TRBD1 (6 bases). CDR3 length: 15 amino acids. V gave up 5 bases and J gave up 0 bases, with 8 bases separating them. CDR1 is ENHRY and CDR2 is SYGVKD in the germline V gene. For the CDR3, the DNA is TGTGCCATCAGTCAGGGGAGCTCCTATAATTCACCCCTCCACTTT. Translating it yields CAISQGSSYNSPLHF.

The rearrangement joins TRBV19 to TRBJ2-3; 9 bases line up with TRBD1. Unmatched junction bases numbered 4, after V lost 6 bases and J lost 3 bases. CDR1 is LNHDA and CDR2 is SQIVND in the germline V gene (reference sequence). This CDR3 contains 14 residues. The CDR3 reads CASSGTGRTDTQYF. The CDR3 nucleotides are TGTGCCAGTAGCGGGACAGGGCGGACAGATACGCAGTATTTT. Based on the CDR3 plus reference TRBV19 and TRBJ2-3, the full variable domain is DGGITQSPKYLFRKEGQNVTLSCEQNLNHDAMYWYRQDPGQGLRLIYYSQIVNDFQKGDIAEGYSVSREKKESFPLTVTSAQKNPTAFYLCASSGTGRTDTQYFGPGTRLTVL.

This clone was detected only once. This chain joins TRBV6-1 and TRBJ1-6; possible D gene TRBD1, 5 bases. CDR3 size: 14 residues. CDR1 and CDR2 from the germline V gene are MNHNS and SASEGT. V lost 6 bases and J 9 bases, leaving 15 bases between the germline ends. CDR3 coding DNA: TGTGCCAGCAGGGAGGACATCAAGGGTTCACCCCTCCACTTT. Its protein product is CASREDIKGSPLHF.

The chain combines TRBV6-6 with TRBJ2-1; D might be TRBD1 (5 bases). The germline CDR1 and CDR2 sequences are MNHNY and SVGAGI (reference sequence). V was clipped by 6 bases and J by 2 bases, with 14 bases between them. CDR3 length: 15 amino acids. The CDR3, as DNA: TGTGCCAGCAGCGCGGACACCTATCCCTACAATGAGCAGTTCTTC. This codes for CASSADTYPYNEQFF.

The chain joins TRBV6-6 to TRBJ1-4, with TRBD1 matching 7 bases. CDR1 MNHNY and CDR2 SVGAGI come from the germline V gene (reference sequence). This CDR3 region has 16 residues. V was clipped by 6 bases and J by 4 bases; unmatched bases: 11. The CDR3 nucleotides are TGTGCCAGCAGCGAGGACCTGGGACAGTTTAATGAAAAACTGTTTTTT. Protein product: CASSEDLGQFNEKLFF.

The rearrangement joins TRBV11-2 to TRBJ2-7; D remains unclear. V lost 0 bases, J lost 2 bases, and 14 bases lay in between. Germline V gene lookup returns CDR1 SGHAT and CDR2 FQNNGV. CDR3 length: 16 amino acids. The CDR3 DNA reads as TGTGCCAGCAGCTTAGACGCCGGATCTTTTGCCTACGAGCAGTACTTC. It is translated as CASSLDAGSFAYEQYF.

The CDR3 is CASSGGPSGANVLTF. CDR3 in DNA: TGCGCCAGCAGCGGAGGCCCATCTGGGGCCAACGTCCTGACTTTC. This chain links TRBV5-1 with TRBJ2-6; maybe TRBD2 (5 bases). Trimming took 4 bases from V and 1 from J, leaving 9 bases between them. CDR1 is SGHRS, CDR2 YFSETQ, per germline. The CDR3 length is 15 residues.

The genes are TRBV10-3 and TRBJ1-1; 9 nucleotides line up with TRBD1. Germline V lookup: CDR1 ENHRY, CDR2 SYGVKD. The CDR3 runs 15 residues. Trimming removed 6 bases from V and 3 bases from J; junction bases left unmatched: 8. The CDR3 DNA follows: TGTGCCATCAGGCTACAGGGGGCGCGTGACACTGAAGCTTTCTTT. Its protein product is CAIRLQGARDTEAFF.

The chain uses TRBV5-6 and TRBJ1-2; 8 nucleotides line up with TRBD1. J gave up 6 bases and V 1 base, and 2 bases lay outside the gene matches. CDR3 length: 13 residues. In germline, CDR1 is SGHDT, CDR2 YYEEEE. CDR3 coding DNA: TGTGCCAGCAGCTTGTCAGGGGGCGATGGCTACACCTTC. Protein product: CASSLSGGDGYTF.

CDR3 DNA sequence: TGTGCCAGCAGCTTAGAAACAGGTGCGGCCGGGGAGCTGTTTTTT. Residues: CASSLETGAAGELFF. This rearrangement joins TRBV7-9 to TRBJ2-2, with D perhaps TRBD1 (5 bases). Germline CDR1 reads SEHNR; CDR2 reads FQNEAQ (reference sequence). The V and J ends lost 1 base and 6 bases respectively, with 12 bases between them. The CDR3 has 15 amino acids. The whole variable domain, filled in from reference TRBV7-9 and TRBJ2-2, reads DTGVSQNPRHKITKRGQNVTFRCDPISEHNRLYWYRQTLGQGPEFLTYFQNEAQLEKSRLLSDRFSAERPKGSFSTLEIQRTEQGDSAMYLCASSLETGAAGELFFGEGSRLTVL.

V is TRBV7-9 and J is TRBJ2-1; D remains unclear. V lost 1 base to trimming and J lost 3 bases, with 16 bases between them. There are 17 residues in the CDR3. From germline, CDR1 is SEHNR and CDR2 FQNEAQ (reference sequence). The CDR3 region has the DNA TGTGCCAGCAGCTTAGAGCTGGTAGGCAGCAACTACAATGAGCAGTTCTTC. It yields the protein CASSLELVGSNYNEQFF.

In DNA, the CDR3 is TGTGCCAGCTCACCCACTAGCGGGGAGCAGTACTTC. This codes for CASSPTSGEQYF. The chain links TRBV18 to TRBJ2-7; TRBD2 aligns across 9 bases. CDR1 is KGHSH and CDR2 is LQKENI in the germline V gene. CDR3 length: 12 residues. V was clipped by 3 bases and J by 7 bases; unmatched bases: 1.

V is TRBV2 and J is TRBJ2-3; 7 nucleotides agree with TRBD2. The germline V gene has CDR1 SNHLY and CDR2 FYNNEI. V gave up 3 bases and J gave up 3 bases; unmatched junction bases: 3. The CDR3 is 14 amino acids. In DNA, the CDR3 is TGTGCCAGCAGTGACCCTAGCGGAACAGATACGCAGTATTTT. This codes for CASSDPSGTDTQYF. Variable domain in full (rest from reference TRBV2 and TRBJ2-3): EPEVTQTPSHQVTQMGQEVILRCVPISNHLYFYWYRQILGQKVEFLVSFYNNEISEKSEIFDDQFSVERPDGSNFTLKIRSTKLEDSAMYFCASSDPSGTDTQYFGPGTRLTVL.

Remarks on this clone: Distinct nucleotide sequences in the sample also encode this CDR3. The rearrangement uses TRBV18 and TRBJ1-4; D might be TRBD1 (5 bases). The CDR3 length is 14 residues. Trimming cost V 1 base and J 5 bases, with 8 bases left between them. From germline, CDR1 is KGHSH and CDR2 LQKENI. CDR3 in amino acids: CASSPQGSNEKLFF. The DNA for the CDR3 is TGTGCCAGCTCACCACAGGGGTCGAATGAAAAACTGTTTTTT.

Here the CDR3 reads CASSYPSGTGEKLFF. Here the CDR3 DNA reads TGCGCCAGCAGCTACCCCTCAGGGACGGGTGAAAAACTGTTTTTT. V and J are TRBV4-3 and TRBJ1-4, with TRBD1 as a possible D gene (5 bases). Germline V gene lookup returns CDR1 LGHNA and CDR2 YSLEER. V was clipped by 5 bases and J by 7 bases, with 17 bases between them. The CDR3 covers 15 residues.

The gene calls are TRBV18 and TRBJ2-3, with 10 bases identical to TRBD2. CDR1 and CDR2 (germline): KGHSH, LQKENI. The V gene end was trimmed by 3 bases and the J gene end by 0 bases; junction bases not matched to a gene: 15. The CDR3 loop spans 20 amino acids. CDR3 coding DNA: TGTGCCAGCTCACCCCTACCATTAGCGGGGGGACCCTCAAGCACAGATACGCAGTATTTT. Protein product: CASSPLPLAGGPSSTDTQYF.

The V gene is TRBV30, the J gene TRBJ2-3; D not certain. Germline CDR1 GTSNPN, CDR2 SVGIG (reference sequence). The CDR3 consists of 12 residues. Trimming removed 1 base at V and 4 bases at J, with 6 bases between. CDR3 nucleotide sequence: TGTGCCTGGAGTGACCTCGCAGATACGCAGTATTTT. Amino acids: CAWSDLADTQYF.

About this clone: This sample also contains other DNA sequences that code for the same CDR3. The J gene is TRBJ1-6, the V gene TRBV30, with D possibly matching TRBD1 (5 bases). V lost 3 bases and J lost 6, with 21 bases in between. Germline CDR1 and CDR2: GTSNPN and SVGIG (reference sequence). This CDR3 contains 17 residues. The CDR3: CAWSAWEQGSFNSPLHF. The CDR3 DNA follows: TGTGCCTGGAGCGCGTGGGAGCAGGGTTCTTTTAATTCACCCCTCCACTTT.

This rearrangement joins TRBV29-1 to TRBJ2-2; D unclear. CDR1 SQVTM and CDR2 ANQGSEA come from the germline V gene. CDR3 size: 14 residues. V gave up 4 bases and J gave up 0 bases, with 9 bases separating them. The CDR3 DNA sequence: TGCAGCGTTGGTCAGGAAGCGAACACCGGGGAGCTGTTTTTT. This encodes CSVGQEANTGELFF.

The J gene is TRBJ2-7, the V gene TRBV9; D gene uncertain. Germline V gene data show CDR1 as SGDLS and CDR2 as YYNGEE. Trimming took 3 bases from V and 2 from J, leaving 9 bases between them. CDR3 size: 13 residues. The CDR3 reads CASSASEAYEQYF. Here the CDR3 DNA reads TGTGCCAGCAGCGCTTCTGAGGCCTACGAGCAGTACTTC.

This clone appeared a single time. The rearrangement joins TRBV28 to TRBJ1-3; 7 bases match TRBD1. After removal of 6 bases from V and 0 bases from J, the junction contained 8 bases not matched to a gene. Germline-derived CDR1 and CDR2 are MDHEN and SYDVKM. This CDR3 region has 16 residues. The CDR3 reads CASSPRGTYSGNTIYF. The CDR3 DNA follows: TGTGCCAGCAGCCCCAGGGGGACCTACTCTGGAAACACCATATATTTT.

The genes are TRBV10-1 and TRBJ2-1, with 9 nucleotides matching TRBD2. Per germline, CDR1 WNHNN and CDR2 SYGVQD (reference sequence). Trimming cost V 1 base and J 7 bases; bases outside gene matches: 11. The CDR3 is made up of 17 amino acids. CDR3 residues: CASSEWPLAGKGNEQFF. The DNA of the CDR3 is TGCGCCAGCAGTGAGTGGCCTCTAGCGGGGAAGGGGAATGAGCAGTTCTTC.

The chain is built from TRBV27 and TRBJ2-5, with a possible D match to TRBD1 (5 bases). The V end lost 6 bases, the J end lost 7 bases, and 15 bases lay between the germline ends. From germline, CDR1 is MNHEY and CDR2 SMNVEV (reference sequence). CDR3 length equals 13 residues. The CDR3 DNA reads TGTGCCAGCAGGGACACCTCATCGGGGACCCAGTACTTC. It codes for CASRDTSSGTQYF.

The chain joins TRBV7-8 to TRBJ2-7; D is unclear. V lost 1 base, J lost 4 bases, and 5 bases lay in between. The CDR3 loop spans 12 amino acids. Germline assignment: CDR1 SGHVS and CDR2 FQNEAQ. Written as DNA, the CDR3 is TGTGCCAGCAGCTTAGACATGTACGAGCAGTACTTC. Protein: CASSLDMYEQYF.

This clone was seen a single time. The gene calls are TRBV27 and TRBJ1-1; no clear D. V shed 5 bases and J shed 0 bases, with 10 bases lying between them. CDR3 length equals 14 residues. Germline CDR1 and CDR2: MNHEY and SMNVEV (reference sequence). This CDR3 reads CASSLRNMNTEAFF. CDR3 in DNA: TGTGCCAGCAGTCTGCGGAACATGAACACTGAAGCTTTCTTT.

This chain connects TRBV5-6 to TRBJ1-6, with TRBD1 matching 8 bases. Germline V gene sequence: CDR1 SGHDT, CDR2 YYEEEE. V gave up 3 bases and J gave up 0 bases; unmatched junction bases: 5. The CDR3 consists of 17 residues. CDR3 nucleotides: TGTGCCAGCAGCTCGGACAGGGTGAGCTCCTATAATTCACCCCTCCACTTT. This gives the protein CASSSDRVSSYNSPLHF. Combining the CDR3 with reference TRBV5-6 and TRBJ1-6 gives the whole variable domain DAGVTQSPTHLIKTRGQQVTLRCSPKSGHDTVSWYQQALGQGPQFIFQYYEEEERQRGNFPDRFSGHQFPNYSSELNVNALLLGDSALYLCASSSDRVSSYNSPLHFGNGTRLTVT.

The CDR3 sequence: CASSKDSNYGYTF. DNA of the CDR3: TGCGCCAGCAGCAAAGACAGTAACTATGGCTACACCTTC. The chain employs TRBV5-1 and TRBJ1-2; D might be TRBD1 (5 bases). V dropped 4 bases and J dropped 1 base, with 8 bases sitting between them. Germline assignment: CDR1 SGHRS and CDR2 YFSETQ. The CDR3 spans 13 residues.